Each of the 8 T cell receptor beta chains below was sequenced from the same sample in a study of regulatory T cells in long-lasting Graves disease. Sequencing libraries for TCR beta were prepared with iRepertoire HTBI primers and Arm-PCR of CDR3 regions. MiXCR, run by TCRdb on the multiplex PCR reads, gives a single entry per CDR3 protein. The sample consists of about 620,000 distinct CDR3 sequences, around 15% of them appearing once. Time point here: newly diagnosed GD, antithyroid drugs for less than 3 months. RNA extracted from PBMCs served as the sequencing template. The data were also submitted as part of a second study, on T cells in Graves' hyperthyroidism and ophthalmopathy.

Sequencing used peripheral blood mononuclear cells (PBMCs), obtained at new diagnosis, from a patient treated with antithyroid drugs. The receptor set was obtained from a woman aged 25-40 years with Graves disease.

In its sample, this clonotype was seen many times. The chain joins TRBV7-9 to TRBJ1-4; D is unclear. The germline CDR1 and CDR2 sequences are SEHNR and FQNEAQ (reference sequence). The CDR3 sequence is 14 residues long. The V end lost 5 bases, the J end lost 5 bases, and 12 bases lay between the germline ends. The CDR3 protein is CASSLGTANEKLFF. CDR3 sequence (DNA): TGTGCCAGCAGCCTTGGTACAGCGAATGAAAAACTGTTTTTT.

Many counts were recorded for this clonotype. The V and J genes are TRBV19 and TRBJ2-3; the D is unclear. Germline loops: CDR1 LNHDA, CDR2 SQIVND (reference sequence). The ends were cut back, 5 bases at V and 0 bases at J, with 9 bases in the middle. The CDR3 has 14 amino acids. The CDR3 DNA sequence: TGTGCCAGTAGTGTTCGACAAAGCACAGATACGCAGTATTTT. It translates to CASSVRQSTDTQYF.

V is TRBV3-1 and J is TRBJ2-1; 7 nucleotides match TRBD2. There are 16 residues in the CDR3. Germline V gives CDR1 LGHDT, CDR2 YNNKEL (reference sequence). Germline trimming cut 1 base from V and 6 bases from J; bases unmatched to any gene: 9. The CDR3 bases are TGTGCCAGCAGCCAAGCGGAGGGTTGGGGGGGCAATGAGCAGTTCTTC. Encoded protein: CASSQAEGWGGNEQFF.

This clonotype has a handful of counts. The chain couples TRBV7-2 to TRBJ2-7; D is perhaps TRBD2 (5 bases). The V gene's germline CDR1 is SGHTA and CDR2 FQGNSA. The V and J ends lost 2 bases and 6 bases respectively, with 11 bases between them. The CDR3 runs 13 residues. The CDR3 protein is CASSLISRGEQYF. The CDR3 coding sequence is TGTGCCAGCAGCTTAATATCCCGGGGCGAGCAGTACTTC.

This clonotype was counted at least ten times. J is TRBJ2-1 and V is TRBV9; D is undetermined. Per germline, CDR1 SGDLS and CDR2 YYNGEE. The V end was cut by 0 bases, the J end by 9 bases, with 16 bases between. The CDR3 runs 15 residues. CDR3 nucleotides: TGTGCCAGCAGCGTAGGAGGTAGTGTGGCCACTGAGCAGTTCTTC. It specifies CASSVGGSVATEQFF.

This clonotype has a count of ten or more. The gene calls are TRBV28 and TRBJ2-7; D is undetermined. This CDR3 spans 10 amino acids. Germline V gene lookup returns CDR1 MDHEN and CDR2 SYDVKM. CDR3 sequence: CAQLPPEQYF. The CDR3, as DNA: TGTGCTCAGTTGCCCCCGGAGCAGTACTTC.

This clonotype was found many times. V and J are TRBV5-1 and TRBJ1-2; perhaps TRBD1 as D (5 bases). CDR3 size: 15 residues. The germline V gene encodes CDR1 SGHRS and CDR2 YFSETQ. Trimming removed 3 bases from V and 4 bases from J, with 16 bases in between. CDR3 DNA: TGCGCCAGCAGCTCAGCCGGGGCAGGCCCCTATGGCTACACCTTC. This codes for CASSSAGAGPYGYTF.

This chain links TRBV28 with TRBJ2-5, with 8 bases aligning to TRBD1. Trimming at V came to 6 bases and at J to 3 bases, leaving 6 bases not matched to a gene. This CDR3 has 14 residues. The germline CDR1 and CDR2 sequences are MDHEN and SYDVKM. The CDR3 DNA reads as TGTGCCAGCAGCGCCGGGACAGGAAAAGAGACCCAGTACTTC. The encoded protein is CASSAGTGKETQYF.